This entry lists 17 T cell receptor beta chains sequenced from one sample in a study of human T cells and chemical hapten exposure. TCRdb reanalysed the RACE reads using MiXCR and keeps one entry per CDR3 protein. The data contain about 68,000 distinct CDR3 sequences, 11% of them singletons. The time point here: pre-sensitization, week 0. The treatment denotes: therapeutic diphenylcyclopropenone sensitization with weekly scalp DPC. Sequencing was performed on whole blood, taken in connection with sensitization to the hapten diphenylcyclopropenone (DPC). All receptors come from a woman aged 50 to 60 with alopecia areata. Some clones in this sample may be carry-over from other donors' samples.

This clonotype has more than one count but fewer than ten. The chain employs TRBV7-8 and TRBJ1-1; D gene uncertain. Trimming shortened V by 0 bases and J by 0 bases, and 5 bases separated the two germline ends. The germline V gene has CDR1 SGHVS and CDR2 FQNEAQ. The CDR3 extends over 14 amino acids. CDR3 coding DNA: TGTGCCAGCAGCTTAGCAGAGATGAACACTGAAGCTTTCTTT. This gives the protein CASSLAEMNTEAFF.

This clonotype was observed a handful of times. This chain uses TRBV7-2 with TRBJ1-3; 11 positions agree with TRBD1. Germline V lookup: CDR1 SGHTA, CDR2 FQGNSA. V gave up 4 bases and J gave up 4 bases; unmatched junction bases: 6. This CDR3 is 16 amino acids long. CDR3 nucleotides: TGTGCCAGCAGCTACGGACAGGGGGCTAGAGGAAACACCATATATTTT. This sequence encodes CASSYGQGARGNTIYF. Variable domain in full (rest from reference TRBV7-2 and TRBJ1-3): GAGVSQSPSNKVTEKGKDVELRCDPISGHTALYWYRQSLGQGLEFLIYFQGNSAPDKSGLPSDRFSAERTGGSVSTLTIQRTQQEDSAVYLCASSYGQGARGNTIYFGEGSWLTVV.

The chain joins TRBV10-3 to TRBJ2-7; unclear D gene. Germline CDR1 reads ENHRY; CDR2 reads SYGVKD. CDR3 size: 12 residues. The ends were cut back, 3 bases at V and 5 bases at J, with 8 bases in the middle. The CDR3 sequence: CAISDGYHEQYF. Written as DNA, the CDR3 is TGTGCCATCAGTGACGGCTACCACGAGCAGTACTTC.

This clonotype was observed a handful of times. The chain is built from TRBV18 and TRBJ1-4; no definite D call. The V gene's germline CDR1 is KGHSH and CDR2 LQKENI. CDR3 length: 15 amino acids. The germline V and J ends were trimmed by 0 bases and 0 bases, with 5 bases remaining between them. The CDR3, as DNA: TGTGCCAGCTCACCACCGGCTGCAACTAATGAAAAACTGTTTTTT. Its protein is CASSPPAATNEKLFF. Drawing the rest from reference TRBV18 and TRBJ1-4, the complete variable domain is NAGVMQNPRHLVRRRGQEARLRCSPMKGHSHVYWYRQLPEEGLKFMVYLQKENIIDESGMPKERFSAEFPKEGPSILRIQQVVRGDSAAYFCASSPPAATNEKLFFGSGTQLSVL.

V is TRBV27 and J is TRBJ2-7; TRBD1 agrees at 9 bases. V was pared by 7 bases and J by 0 bases, with 10 bases of the junction left unmatched. Germline V gives CDR1 MNHEY, CDR2 SMNVEV (reference sequence). The CDR3 totals 16 residues. CDR3: CASIGPTGGTSYEQYF. For the CDR3, the DNA is TGTGCCAGCATTGGCCCCACAGGGGGCACCTCCTACGAGCAGTACTTC.

The sample holds a few counts of this clonotype. The chain carries TRBV3-1 and TRBJ2-1; 8 bases agree with TRBD2. The germline V gene encodes CDR1 LGHDT and CDR2 YNNKEL (reference sequence). This CDR3 is 15 amino acids long. V shed 9 bases, J shed 5 bases, and the junction held 12 bases outside the gene matches. In DNA, the CDR3 is TGTGCCAGTCAACTCGGGAGGGCCCGACACAATGAGCAGTTCTTC. It specifies CASQLGRARHNEQFF.

This clonotype has ten or more counts. The chain links TRBV12-3 or TRBV12-4 to TRBJ1-2; TRBD1 agrees at 7 bases. V shed 3 bases and J 3 bases; nucleotides not matched to a gene: 4. CDR3 length equals 14 residues. The CDR3 DNA reads TGTGCCAGCAGTTTGGGGACAGCTCACTATGGCTACACCTTC. Encoded protein: CASSLGTAHYGYTF.

This clonotype showed up just a few times. J is TRBJ2-1 and V is TRBV27, with D possibly TRBD1 on 5 matching bases. Germline V gene data show CDR1 as MNHEY and CDR2 as SMNVEV (reference sequence). The CDR3 is made up of 13 amino acids. V shed 6 bases and J shed 9 bases, with 15 bases lying between them. CDR3 sequence: CASSPRGFGEQFF. For the CDR3, the DNA is TGTGCCAGCAGCCCAAGGGGATTCGGTGAGCAGTTCTTC.

This clonotype was recorded at least ten times. This rearrangement joins TRBV14 to TRBJ1-1; 8 bases agree with TRBD1. CDR1 is SGHDN, CDR2 FVKESK, per germline. This CDR3 comprises 18 residues. With V trimmed by 2 bases and J by 5 bases, 16 bases remained unmatched. The CDR3 coding sequence is TGTGCCAGCAGCCAACAATCGGGACAGGTTGGGGGTATGACTGAAGCTTTCTTT. Encoded protein: CASSQQSGQVGGMTEAFF.

To note about this clonotype: A much larger clone differs by one base, so this may be a read error. This chain joins TRBV6-5 and TRBJ1-2; 7 positions agree with TRBD1. Germline CDR1 MNHEY, CDR2 SVGAGI. This CDR3 has 14 residues. CDR3 coding DNA: TGTGCCAGCAGTCGGGACAGAGTTCACTATGGCTACAACTTC. This translates into CASSRDRVHYGYNF.

This clonotype was observed at least ten times. The rearrangement joins TRBV12-3 or TRBV12-4 to TRBJ2-3; 7 bases fit TRBD1. CDR3 length equals 15 residues. The V gene end was trimmed by 5 bases and the J gene end by 5 bases; junction bases not matched to a gene: 10. The CDR3 nucleotides are TGTGCCAGCAGTATAACAACAGGGGCAATAGATACGCAGTATTTT. This codes for CASSITTGAIDTQYF.

This clonotype occurred many times. The chain is built from TRBV7-2 and TRBJ2-1; D is uncertain. V lost 4 bases to trimming and J lost 9 bases, with 7 bases between them. This CDR3 comprises 11 residues. Per germline, CDR1 SGHTA and CDR2 FQGNSA. CDR3 residues: CASSSSFEQFF. DNA of the CDR3: TGTGCCAGCAGCTCCTCATTTGAGCAGTTCTTC.

This clonotype has a count of ten or more. The chain employs TRBV20-1 and TRBJ2-3; 7 bases map to TRBD2. Per germline, CDR1 DFQATT and CDR2 SNEGSKA (reference sequence). V was clipped by 2 bases and J by 0 bases; unmatched bases: 2. The CDR3 has 14 residues. CDR3 sequence reads: CSARISGSTDTQYF. The CDR3 DNA reads TGCAGTGCTAGAATTAGCGGGAGCACAGATACGCAGTATTTT.

Ten or more counts support this clonotype. The chain joins TRBV4-3 to TRBJ1-1, with D unclear. The CDR3 totals 16 residues. The V gene lost 1 base and the J gene lost 1 base, with 13 bases spanning the gap. CDR1 and CDR2 (germline): LGHNA, YSLEER. The CDR3 protein is CASSQGAGVRNTEAFF. The CDR3 DNA reads TGCGCCAGCAGCCAAGGGGCCGGGGTACGGAACACTGAAGCTTTCTTT.

This clonotype was counted only a few times. This sequence joins TRBV27 and TRBJ2-5; possibly TRBD2 for D (5 bases). Trimming left V 6 bases short and J 4 bases short, with 15 bases between. Germline V gene lookup returns CDR1 MNHEY and CDR2 SMNVEV (reference sequence). The CDR3 has 14 residues. The CDR3 bases are TGTGCCAGCAGCTACGGAGGATCGACAGAGACCCAGTACTTC. Translation: CASSYGGSTETQYF.

The genes are TRBV6-5 and TRBJ2-2; 8 positions match TRBD2. The CDR3 consists of 15 residues. V lost 6 bases, J lost 0 bases, and 3 bases stayed unmatched. Germline loops: CDR1 MNHEY, CDR2 SVGAGI. CDR3 nucleotide sequence: TGTGCCAGCAGGCCGGGACTAGCGAACACCGGGGAGCTGTTTTTT. This sequence encodes CASRPGLANTGELFF.

This clonotype was picked up a small number of times. This chain connects TRBV24-1 to TRBJ1-1; 10 bases are shared with TRBD1. This CDR3 is built from 14 residues. Germline trimming cut 4 bases from V and 7 bases from J; bases unmatched to any gene: 5. The germline V gene encodes CDR1 KGHDR and CDR2 SFDVKD. The CDR3 DNA follows: TGTGCCACCAGTGAATCCCGGGACAGGGGTGAAGCTTTCTTT. This encodes CATSESRDRGEAFF.